Below, 2 T cell receptor beta chains from the same sample are listed, as sequenced in a study of blood T cells in healthy people across ages. A second PCR, run for roughly 6 to 11 cycles, used a sample-barcoded 5' primer plus a J-beta primer mix. TCRdb analysed the 5' RACE reads with MiXCR anew, one entry per CDR3 protein. The table includes around 900,000 distinct CDR3 sequences, around 30% detected once. Sequencing was carried out using blood. These receptors all stem from a woman older than 75 in good health.

The J gene is TRBJ1-3, the V gene TRBV6-5; 9 bases map to TRBD1. CDR1 is MNHEY and CDR2 is SVGAGI in the germline V gene. V was pared by 6 bases and J by 4 bases, with 7 bases of the junction left unmatched. The CDR3 is 15 residues long. The CDR3 reads CASSMGQGVGNTIYF. The CDR3 DNA follows: TGTGCCAGCAGCATGGGACAGGGAGTAGGAAACACCATATATTTT.

On this clonotype: A much larger clone lies one base from this, so it may be a read error. CDR3 protein: CSASISGGRTGEQYF. CDR3 in DNA: TGCAGTGCTAGTATAAGCGGGGGGCGCACAGGGGAGCAGTACTTC. The V call is TRBV20-1, the J call TRBJ2-7, with 9 bases matching TRBD2. V lost 3 bases to trimming and J lost 7 bases; unmatched junction nucleotides: 13. Germline V gene data show CDR1 as DFQATT and CDR2 as SNEGSKA (reference sequence). The CDR3 is 15 amino acids.